This TCR beta chain was captured in a study of OX40 agonist ivuxolimab in advanced cancers. The overall study: An anti-OX40 (CD134) antibody with agonistic activity, ivuxolimab, was administered to patients. General study points: Among the lowest levels of clonal expansion were found in partial responders at 0.1-3.0 mg/kg. Nonresponders, in some cases, also had low normalized T-cell clonal expansion.

Germline assignment: CDR1 SGHRS and CDR2 YFSETQ. The CDR3 extends over 18 amino acids. Deletions cut 0 bases from V and 1 base from J, with 18 bases between. As for this clone: As yet, its antigen is unknown.

TCRdb's table, derived via immunoSEQ multiplex PCR, lists solely in-frame clones and lacks some. The sample includes tens of thousands of clones, roughly 85% seen only once; the top ten take less than 25%. The starting material was CD4+ or CD8+ T cells sorted from blood, obtained in a trial of the OX40 agonist ivuxolimab. The chain links TRBV5-1 to TRBJ2-3, with a weak D call TRBD1 (6 bases). The receptor's source is an adult with an advanced solid tumor such as melanoma, head and neck, liver or kidney cancer. This CDR3 reads CASSLGGTDSFGTDTQYF. The CDR3 bases are TGCGCCAGCAGCTTGGGGGGCACGGACAGTTTCGGCACAGATACGCAGTATTTT.